This T cell receptor beta chain emerged from a study of cytomegalovirus exposure and HLA in healthy donors. The wider study: Counted in an early data release were about 85 million unique TCRs from HLA-typed donors. Study findings and constraints: Cytomegalovirus status was reportedly diagnosed by the classifier with high sensitivity and specificity. Presence/absence analyses supposed approximately even sequencing depth among donors. Indistinguishable V segments such as TRBV6-2 and TRBV6-3 were excluded.

V lost 5 bases and J 2 bases, leaving 8 bases between the germline ends. Germline V gene sequence: CDR1 SGHDT, CDR2 YYEEEE. CDR3 length: 14 amino acids. As to this clone: Its antigen is unknown.

Researchers ran the PCR with 60 Vbeta and 13 Jbeta primers. Sequencing was performed with immunoSEQ multiplex PCR; in TCRdb, only in-frame clones are kept and a portion is missing. The table lists about 160,000 clones, about 73% of them singletons. The TCR was taken from a woman between 40 and 55 years old in good health and CMV-seronegative. The J gene is TRBJ1-6, the V gene TRBV5-6; a weak D match, TRBD1 (6 bases). Material: PBMCs. The CDR3 region has the DNA TGTGCCAGCAGTTGGACAGCCTATAATTCACCCCTCCACTTT. Amino acids: CASSWTAYNSPLHF.